This TCR beta chain was sequenced in a study of cytomegalovirus exposure and HLA in healthy donors. The study, taken as a whole, reports: 87-base-pair reads could not separate some V segments, including TRBV6-2 and TRBV6-3.

PCR used 60 Vbeta primers and 13 Jbeta primers. Profiled with immunoSEQ multiplex PCR; TCRdb holds only in-frame clones, not every one. Among about 64,000 clones, 65% to 70% were seen once, and the ten largest hold 14%. With respect to this clone: Its antigen remains unknown.

Per germline, CDR1 LNHDA and CDR2 SQIVND (reference sequence). The CDR3 spans 15 residues. The J segment lost 2 bases and the V segment lost 3 bases, leaving 6 bases of the junction unmatched. The clonotype comes from a male donor in good health and CMV-seropositive. The chain is built from TRBV19 and TRBJ2-5; 7 positions match TRBD1. Material for sequencing was PBMCs. The chain's CDR3 is CASSMGQLPQETQYF. CDR3 nucleotides: TGTGCCAGTAGTATGGGACAGCTGCCGCAAGAGACCCAGTACTTC.